This TCR beta chain emerged from a study of metastatic and nonmetastatic thyroid tumors. Study summary: Peripheral blood and tumor or nodule samples from malignant and benign thyroid patients were compared.

Among the patients, none had received any treatment before thyroid surgery. Per the study methods: CDR3 differences across clinicopathological groups were used to build a distant-metastasis classifier for papillary thyroid cancer. TCRdb re-called clones via MiXCR from the PCR reads. The V and J calls and clone size are TCRdb's, not the authors'. The sample carries some 19,000 clones, approximately 35% recorded once. The CDR3 totals 15 residues. Germline V lookup: CDR1 MNHEY, CDR2 SMNVEV (reference sequence). The ends were cut back, 6 bases at V and 1 base at J, with 16 bases in the middle. The gene calls are TRBV27 and TRBJ2-7; possibly TRBD1 or TRBD2 for D (6 bases each). Input material: tumor tissue. The receptor's source is a female donor with papillary thyroid cancer or a benign thyroid nodule (not recorded which). Some clones in this sample may be carry-over from other donors' samples. CDR3 sequence reads: CASSHVGGASYEQYF. The CDR3 DNA reads TGTGCCAGCAGCCATGTCGGGGGCGCTTCCTACGAGCAGTACTTC.